This T cell receptor (beta chain) is from a study of cytomegalovirus exposure and HLA in healthy donors. V dropped 3 bases and J dropped 5; count of bases not matched to a gene: 7. The V gene's germline CDR1 is SGHVS and CDR2 FNYEAQ. This CDR3 has 14 residues. Study-wide results and caveats: Across donors, presence/absence analyses took sequencing depth to be roughly uniform. Accurate HLA-A and HLA-B prediction from TCR beta sequences was reported for most subjects.

This clone was observed a few times. Its antigen is not known. Primers: 60 Vbeta forward and 13 Jbeta reverse. Clones were read by immunoSEQ multiplex PCR, and TCRdb kept only the in-frame ones, dropping some. Of about 110,000 clones listed, 60% to 75% are singletons. It was healthy bone marrow donors who served as donors. Despite likely unrecorded immune exposures, the donors were nominally healthy at the time of sampling. Sequenced material: PBMCs. The chain is built from TRBV7-6 and TRBJ2-7, with 7 bases matching TRBD1. The TCR sequence derives from a man aged 25-40 years in good health and CMV-seronegative. The CDR3 loop is CASSFTGVRNEQYF. CDR3 sequence (DNA): TGTGCCAGCAGCTTTACAGGGGTACGCAACGAGCAGTACTTC.